Listed here are 16 T cell receptor beta chains from one sample, sequenced in a study of radiotherapy plus CTLA-4 blockade in lung cancer. Here immunoSEQ multiplex PCR was the method, and the copy in TCRdb shows in-frame clones only, minus some. The sample carries approximately 60,000 clones, approximately 80% recorded once. This specimen consisted of peripheral blood, obtained from a patient treated with radiotherapy plus ipilimumab. The receptor set was obtained from a human donor with non-small cell lung cancer who had a complete response to radiotherapy plus ipilimumab.

The chain recombines TRBV12-5 with TRBJ2-4; 12 nucleotides align to TRBD2. This CDR3 has 14 residues. Germline-derived CDR1 and CDR2 are LGHNT and FRNRAP. Losses at the gene ends were 6 bases for V and 7 bases for J; bases not matched to a gene: 4. The CDR3 DNA follows: TGTGCTAGTGGAACTAGCGGGGGGACGAACATTCAGTACTTC. It codes for CASGTSGGTNIQYF.

The J gene is TRBJ2-1, the V gene TRBV7-9, with TRBD2 identical over 12 bases. CDR1 is SEHNR and CDR2 is FQNEAQ in the germline V gene (reference sequence). Unmatched junction bases numbered 4, after V lost 6 bases and J lost 4 bases. The CDR3 extends over 15 amino acids. The CDR3 DNA reads as TGTGCCAGCAGGGCACTAGCGGGGGGTTACAATGAGCAGTTCTTC. Translated, it gives CASRALAGGYNEQFF.

The chain couples TRBV10-3 to TRBJ2-7, with 10 bases aligning to TRBD2. After removal of 3 bases from V and 2 bases from J, the junction contained 1 base not matched to a gene. The length of the CDR3 is 14 residues. CDR1 ENHRY and CDR2 SYGVKD come from the germline V gene. The DNA for the CDR3 is TGTGCCATCAGTGATCTAGCGGGAGCCTACGAGCAGTACGTC. Translating gives CAISDLAGAYEQYV.

This clone was seen only a few times. V gene TRBV5-1 combines with J gene TRBJ2-7, with a possible D match to TRBD2 (7 bases). The CDR3 spans 15 residues. V was pared by 2 bases and J by 4 bases, with 16 bases between. The germline V gene has CDR1 SGHRS and CDR2 YFSETQ. CDR3 in DNA: TGCGCCAGCAGCTTAGGGGGAGGGCCCTTTTACGAGCAGTACGTC. Translating gives CASSLGGGPFYEQYV.

J is TRBJ2-3 and V is TRBV12-5, with 12 bases lining up with TRBD2. This CDR3 contains 14 residues. In germline, CDR1 is LGHNT, CDR2 FRNRAP. The trim removed 6 bases at V and 7 bases at J, leaving 5 bases unmatched. This CDR3 reads CASGTSGSRNTQYF. CDR3 sequence (DNA): TGTGCTAGTGGGACTAGCGGGAGTAGGAATACGCAGTATTTT.

This chain connects TRBV6-5 to TRBJ2-2, with D tentatively TRBD1 (5 bases). Germline-derived CDR1 and CDR2 are MNHEY and SVGAGI. The germline V and J ends were trimmed by 4 bases and 6 bases, with 12 bases remaining between them. The CDR3 covers 14 residues. This CDR3 reads CASSFTRAAGELFF. In DNA form, the CDR3 reads TGTGCCAGCAGTTTCACCAGGGCGGCCGGGGAGCTGTTTTTT.

The gene calls are TRBV9 and TRBJ2-1, with 11 bases aligning to TRBD2. Germline V gene lookup returns CDR1 SGDLS and CDR2 YYNGEE. The CDR3 is made up of 17 amino acids. J gave up 0 bases and V 3 bases, and 5 bases lay outside the gene matches. The CDR3 nucleotides read TGTGCCAGCAGCGGGACTAGCGGGTATAGCTCCTACAATGAGCAGTTCTTC. Translating it yields CASSGTSGYSSYNEQFF.

J is TRBJ2-4 and V is TRBV9; D unclear. CDR1 is SGDLS, CDR2 YYNGEE, per germline. This CDR3 is built from 17 residues. V was shortened by 3 bases and J by 1 base, with 17 bases between the two germline ends. This CDR3 is CASSGTPGPGAKNIQYF. DNA for the CDR3: TGTGCCAGCAGCGGTACTCCGGGCCCCGGGGCCAAAAACATTCAGTACTTC.

This clone has only a few counts. This rearrangement joins TRBV27 to TRBJ2-3, with 7 positions matching TRBD1. Germline V gene sequence: CDR1 MNHEY, CDR2 SMNVEV (reference sequence). J gave up 0 bases and V 5 bases, and 11 bases lay outside the gene matches. The CDR3 has 17 residues. The CDR3 DNA follows: TGTGCCAGCAGTAGATCCGGGACAGCTACTAGCACAGATACGCAGTATTTT. It encodes CASSRSGTATSTDTQYF.

This clone appeared a single time. The rearrangement links TRBV7-2 to TRBJ2-7; no reliable D call. The length of the CDR3 is 14 residues. Trimming pared 0 bases from V and 2 bases from J, leaving 8 bases between. Germline lookup yields CDR1 SGHTA and CDR2 FQGNSA. The CDR3 is CASSLAGPTYEQYF. DNA for the CDR3: TGTGCCAGCAGCTTAGCGGGTCCTACCTACGAGCAGTACTTC.

This clone was counted a single time. The CDR3 DNA reads as TGTGCCAGTAGTAGCCGACTAGCGGGAGAGGTCGGGGAGCTGTTTTTT. Protein product: CASSSRLAGEVGELFF. The rearrangement links TRBV19 to TRBJ2-2; 12 bases line up with TRBD2. The J segment lost 7 bases and the V segment lost 4 bases, leaving 7 bases of the junction unmatched. Germline V lookup: CDR1 LNHDA, CDR2 SQIVND (reference sequence). The CDR3 has 16 residues.

This clone was detected a few times. The chain couples TRBV5-4 to TRBJ2-7; no reliable D call. Looked up from germline, CDR1 is SGHNT and CDR2 is YYREEE (reference sequence). The CDR3 runs to 15 residues. V was clipped by 2 bases and J by 0 bases, with 12 bases between them. CDR3 coding DNA: TGTGCCAGCAGCTTTTCAGGACCGAGCTCCTACGAGCAGTACTTC. Amino acid sequence: CASSFSGPSSYEQYF.

The V and J genes are TRBV19 and TRBJ1-1; D not resolved. This CDR3 is 15 amino acids long. The germline gives CDR1 LNHDA, CDR2 SQIVND (reference sequence). The ends were cut back, 5 bases at V and 2 bases at J, with 15 bases in the middle. The CDR3 DNA follows: TGTGCCAGTAGTCCTTGGGGAGACTTTAACACTGAAGCTTTCTTT. Its translation is CASSPWGDFNTEAFF.

V gene TRBV19 combines with J gene TRBJ2-1, with TRBD1 matching over 8 bases. With 4 bases clipped from V and 8 bases from J, the junction kept 7 bases outside the gene matches. The germline CDR1 and CDR2 sequences are LNHDA and SQIVND (reference sequence). This CDR3 has 14 residues. The chain's CDR3 is CASSKIGQGHEQFF. CDR3 coding DNA: TGTGCCAGTAGTAAAATCGGACAGGGCCATGAGCAGTTCTTC.

The chain recombines TRBV7-2 with TRBJ2-3; perhaps D is TRBD1 or TRBD2 (6 bases each). This CDR3 has 12 residues. Per germline, CDR1 SGHTA and CDR2 FQGNSA. The V gene lost 5 bases and the J gene lost 8 bases, with 11 bases spanning the gap. CDR3: CASSQGGGTQYF. The CDR3, as DNA: TGTGCCAGCAGCCAAGGGGGAGGTACGCAGTATTTT.

V is TRBV29-1 and J is TRBJ1-2, with D uncertain. This CDR3 comprises 11 residues. Germline CDR1 and CDR2: SQVTM and ANQGSEA. Trimming took 4 bases from V and 4 from J, leaving 7 bases between them. The CDR3 DNA reads TGCAGCGTTGGACGAGGCTATGGCTACACCTTC. Amino acid sequence: CSVGRGYGYTF. Variable domain in full (rest from reference TRBV29-1 and TRBJ1-2): SAVISQKPSRDICQRGTSLTIQCQVDSQVTMMFWYRQQPGQSLTLIATANQGSEATYESGFVIDKFPISRPNLTFSTLTVSNMSPEDSSIYLCSVGRGYGYTFGSGTRLTVV.